This TCR beta chain appears in the sequencing data of a study of T cell responses to AZD1222 COVID-19 vaccine. Study-level results: Spike-spanning, vaccine-associated CD4 TCRs were dominant at 160-218 and 743-854. Increased Spike-specific TCR breadth and depth were observed after two AZD1222 doses.

Some clones are missing from TCRdb's copy, which holds only in-frame ones; the method was immunoSEQ multiplex PCR. The profile shows about 140,000 clones, more than 90% of them singletons. Of note for this clone: Its antigen is as yet unknown.

The germline V and J ends were trimmed by 2 bases and 3 bases, with 10 bases remaining between them. Germline assignment: CDR1 MNHNS and CDR2 SASEGT. The CDR3 extends over 15 amino acids. The clonotype comes from an adult in good health. The sequenced sample was peripheral blood, obtained on day 0 of AZD1222 vaccination. This chain uses TRBV6-1 with TRBJ1-4, with D possibly being TRBD1 (5 bases). The CDR3 region has the DNA TGTGCCAGCAGTGAACTGGGGGTTGCTAATGAAAAACTGTTTTTT. Protein sequence: CASSELGVANEKLFF.